Within the sample, the clone carrying this TCR beta chain is medium-sized (0.01 to 0.1%). Antigen specificity is unknown. Cultured CD4+ T cell DNA underwent sequencing with the Oncomine TCR Beta short-read assay. TCRdb independently ran MiXCR on the PCR reads; one entry per CDR3 protein. The top ten hold roughly 8.6% of the sample, which has 20,000 to 25,000 distinct CDR3 sequences, 30% to 35% seen once. The entry originates in a study of vaccination and CD4 T cells after COVID-19. Study as a whole: The BNT162b2 or mRNA-1273 vaccine was given to participants in two doses.

Time point defined: late sampling 161 to 241 days after vaccination in three convalescent patients. Treatment in this sample: approximately 11-day PBMC culture with coronavirus spike peptide pools or control peptides (ViraFEST assay). PCR positivity dates ran from March to December 2020, preceding US Alpha, Beta and Delta variants. Medium was half-exchanged with fresh IL-2 medium on days 3 and 7. Germline CDR1 is MDHEN and CDR2 is SYDVKM. This CDR3 has 12 amino acids. V shed 4 bases and J shed 2 bases, with 5 bases lying between them. The clonotype originates from a human donor who had recovered from COVID-19. The specimen comprised CD4+ T cells from blood, cultured in vitro, sampled about 7 months after SARS-CoV-2 vaccination. The chain uses TRBV28 and TRBJ2-5; D remains unclear. This CDR3 is CASSSSQETQYF. The CDR3 DNA is TGTGCCAGCAGTTCTTCTCAAGAGACCCAGTACTTC.